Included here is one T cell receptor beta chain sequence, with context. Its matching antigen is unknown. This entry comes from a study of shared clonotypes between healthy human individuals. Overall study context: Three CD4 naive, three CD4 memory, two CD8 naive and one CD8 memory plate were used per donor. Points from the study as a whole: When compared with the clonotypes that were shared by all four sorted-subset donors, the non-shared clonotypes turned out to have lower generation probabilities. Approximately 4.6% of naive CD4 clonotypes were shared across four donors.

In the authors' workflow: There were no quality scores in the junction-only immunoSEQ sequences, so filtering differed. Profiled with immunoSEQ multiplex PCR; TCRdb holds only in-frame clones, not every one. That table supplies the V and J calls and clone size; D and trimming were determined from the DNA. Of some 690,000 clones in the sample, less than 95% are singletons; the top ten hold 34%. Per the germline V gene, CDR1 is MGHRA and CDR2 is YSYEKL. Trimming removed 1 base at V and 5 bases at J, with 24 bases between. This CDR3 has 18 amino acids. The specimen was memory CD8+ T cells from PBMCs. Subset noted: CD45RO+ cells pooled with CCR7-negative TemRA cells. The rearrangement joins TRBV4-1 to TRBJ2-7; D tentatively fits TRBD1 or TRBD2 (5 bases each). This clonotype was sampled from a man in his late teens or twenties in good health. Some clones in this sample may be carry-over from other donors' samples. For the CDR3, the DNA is TGCGCCAGCAGCCAAGTTGTCAGGGTACCGACGAGGGAACACGAGCAGTACTTC. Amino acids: CASSQVVRVPTREHEQYF.